The clone carrying this TCR beta chain was seen once. These data are taken from a study of radiation and T cells in renal cell carcinoma. This CDR3 has 15 residues. Germline assignment: CDR1 SGHRS and CDR2 YFSETQ. V was pared by 2 bases and J by 6 bases, with 8 bases of the junction left unmatched. Assay: immunoSEQ multiplex PCR; the TCRdb copy retains only in-frame clones and omits some. The table has some 60,000 clones, around 77% seen once. Time point denoted: blood 2 weeks post-SBRT. Documented treatment: 15 Gy SBRT to primary tumor, nephrectomy 4 weeks later. The sample here was blood, taken from a patient whose treatment included radiotherapy and nephrectomy. The receptor was isolated from a man aged 60-69 years with renal cell carcinoma. The rearrangement joins TRBV5-1 to TRBJ2-3, with 8 nucleotides matching TRBD1. CDR3 sequence reads: CASSLRQGALDTQYF. In DNA, the CDR3 is TGCGCCAGCAGCTTAAGGCAGGGGGCTTTGGATACGCAGTATTTT.